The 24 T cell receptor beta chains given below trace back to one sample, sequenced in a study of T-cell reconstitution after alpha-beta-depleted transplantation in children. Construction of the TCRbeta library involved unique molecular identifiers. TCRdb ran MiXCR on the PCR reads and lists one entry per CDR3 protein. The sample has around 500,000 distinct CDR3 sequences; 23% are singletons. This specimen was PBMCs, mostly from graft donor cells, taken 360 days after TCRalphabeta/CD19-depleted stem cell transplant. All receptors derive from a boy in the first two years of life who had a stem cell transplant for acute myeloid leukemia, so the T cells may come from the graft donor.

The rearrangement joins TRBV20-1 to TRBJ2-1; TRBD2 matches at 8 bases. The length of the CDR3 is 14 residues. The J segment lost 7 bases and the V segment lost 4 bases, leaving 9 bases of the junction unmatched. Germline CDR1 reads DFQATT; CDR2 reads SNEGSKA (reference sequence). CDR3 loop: CSAIRGGPWNEQFF. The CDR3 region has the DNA TGCAGTGCTATCCGGGGGGGGCCCTGGAATGAGCAGTTCTTC.

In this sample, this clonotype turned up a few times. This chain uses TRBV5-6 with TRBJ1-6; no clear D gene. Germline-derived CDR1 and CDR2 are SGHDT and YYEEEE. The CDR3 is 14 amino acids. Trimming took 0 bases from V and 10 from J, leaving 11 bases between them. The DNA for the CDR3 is TGTGCCAGCAGCTTGGAAAGGAGGAGGTCACCCCTCCACTTT. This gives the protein CASSLERRRSPLHF.

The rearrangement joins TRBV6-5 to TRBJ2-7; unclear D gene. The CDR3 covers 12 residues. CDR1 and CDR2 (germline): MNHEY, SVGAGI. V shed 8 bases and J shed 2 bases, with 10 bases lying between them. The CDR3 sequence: CASYRDPYEQYF. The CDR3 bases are TGTGCCAGCTACAGAGATCCCTACGAGCAGTACTTC.

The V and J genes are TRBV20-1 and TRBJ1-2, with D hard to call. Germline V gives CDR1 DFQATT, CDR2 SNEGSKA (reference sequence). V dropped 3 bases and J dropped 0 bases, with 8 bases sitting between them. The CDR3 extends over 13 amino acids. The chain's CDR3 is CSARKDANYGYTF. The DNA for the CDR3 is TGCAGTGCTAGGAAGGATGCTAACTATGGCTACACCTTC.

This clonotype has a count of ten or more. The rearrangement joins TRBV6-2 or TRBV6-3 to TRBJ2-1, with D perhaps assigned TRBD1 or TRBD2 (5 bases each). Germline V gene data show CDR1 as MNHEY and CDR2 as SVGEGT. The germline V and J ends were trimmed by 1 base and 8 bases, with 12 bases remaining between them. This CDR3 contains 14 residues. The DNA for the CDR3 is TGTGCCAGCAGTTACTACGGGGCCGAGGATGAGCAGTTCTTC. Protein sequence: CASSYYGAEDEQFF.

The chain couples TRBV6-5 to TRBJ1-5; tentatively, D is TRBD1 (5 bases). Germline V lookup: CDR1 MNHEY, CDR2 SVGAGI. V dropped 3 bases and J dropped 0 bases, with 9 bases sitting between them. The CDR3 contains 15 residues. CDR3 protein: CASSYWGYSNQPQHF. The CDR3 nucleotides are TGTGCCAGCAGTTATTGGGGGTATAGCAATCAGCCCCAGCATTTT.

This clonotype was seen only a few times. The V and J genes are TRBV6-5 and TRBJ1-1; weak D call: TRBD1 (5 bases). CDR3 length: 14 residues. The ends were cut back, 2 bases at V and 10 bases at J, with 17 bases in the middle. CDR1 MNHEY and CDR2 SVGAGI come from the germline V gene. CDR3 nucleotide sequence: TGTGCCAGCAGTTACACGACAGTGAGGATTGGAGCTTTCTTT. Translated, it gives CASSYTTVRIGAFF.

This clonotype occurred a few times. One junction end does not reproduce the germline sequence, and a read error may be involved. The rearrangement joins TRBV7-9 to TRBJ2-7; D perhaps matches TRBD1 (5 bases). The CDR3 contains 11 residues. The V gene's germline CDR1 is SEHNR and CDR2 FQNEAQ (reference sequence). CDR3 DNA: TGTGCCAGCAGCTTAGCAGGGGTTATCGACTTC. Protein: CASSLAGVIDF.

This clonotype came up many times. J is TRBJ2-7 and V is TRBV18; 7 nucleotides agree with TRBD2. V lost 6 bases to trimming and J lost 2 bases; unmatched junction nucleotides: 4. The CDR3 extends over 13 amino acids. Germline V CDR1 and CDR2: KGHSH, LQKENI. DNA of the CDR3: TGTGCCAGCTCCCCGCGGGGGACCTACGAGCAGTACGTC. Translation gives CASSPRGTYEQYV.

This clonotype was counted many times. CDR3 nucleotides: TGTGCCACGGAGGACGGACAAGAGACCCAGTACTTC. It is translated as CATEDGQETQYF. The J gene is TRBJ2-5, the V gene TRBV3-1, with D possibly matching TRBD2 (5 bases). Trimming shortened V by 10 bases and J by 2 bases, and 11 bases separated the two germline ends. The CDR3 spans 12 residues. CDR1 and CDR2 from the germline V gene are LGHDT and YNNKEL (reference sequence).

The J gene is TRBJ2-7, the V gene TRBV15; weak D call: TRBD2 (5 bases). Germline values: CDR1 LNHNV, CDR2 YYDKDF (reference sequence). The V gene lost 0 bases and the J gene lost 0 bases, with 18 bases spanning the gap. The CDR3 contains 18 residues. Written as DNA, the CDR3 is TGTGCCACCAGCAGAGATAATACCCGGACTCGGAACTCCTACGAGCAGTACTTC. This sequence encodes CATSRDNTRTRNSYEQYF.

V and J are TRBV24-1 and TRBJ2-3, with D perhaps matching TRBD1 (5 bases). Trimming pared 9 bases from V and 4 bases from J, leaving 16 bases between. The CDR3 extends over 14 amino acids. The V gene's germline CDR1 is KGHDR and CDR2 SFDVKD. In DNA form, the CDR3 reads TGTGCCACCGAAGGGGCGAATCGGGCAGATACGCAGTATTTT. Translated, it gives CATEGANRADTQYF.

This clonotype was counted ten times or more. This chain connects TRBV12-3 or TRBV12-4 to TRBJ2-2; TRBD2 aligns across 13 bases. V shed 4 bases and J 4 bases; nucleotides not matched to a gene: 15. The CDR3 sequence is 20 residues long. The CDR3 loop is CASSSSTSGGIHVGTGELFF. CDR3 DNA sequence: TGTGCCAGCAGTTCCTCGACTAGCGGGGGGATCCACGTGGGCACCGGGGAGCTGTTTTTT.

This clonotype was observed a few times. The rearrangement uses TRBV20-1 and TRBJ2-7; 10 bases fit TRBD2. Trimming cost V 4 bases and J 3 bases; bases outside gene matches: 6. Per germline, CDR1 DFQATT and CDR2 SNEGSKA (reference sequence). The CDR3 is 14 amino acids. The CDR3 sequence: CSATLAGRGYEQYV. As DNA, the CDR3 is TGCAGTGCTACACTAGCGGGGAGAGGCTACGAGCAGTACGTC.

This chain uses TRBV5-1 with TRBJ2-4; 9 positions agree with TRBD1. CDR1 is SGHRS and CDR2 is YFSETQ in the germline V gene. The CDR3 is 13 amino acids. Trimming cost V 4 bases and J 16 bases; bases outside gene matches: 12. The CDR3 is CASSPLDRGQHYF. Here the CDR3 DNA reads TGCGCCAGCAGCCCCTTGGACAGGGGCCAACACTACTTC.

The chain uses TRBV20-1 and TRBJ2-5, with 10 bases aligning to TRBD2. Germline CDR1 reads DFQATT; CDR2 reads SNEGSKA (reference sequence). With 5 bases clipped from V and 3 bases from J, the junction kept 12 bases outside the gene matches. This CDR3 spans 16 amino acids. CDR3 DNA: TGCAGTGCTGGCAAGGATAGCGGGGGGCATGAAGAGACCCAGTACTTC. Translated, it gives CSAGKDSGGHEETQYF.

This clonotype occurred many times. Written as DNA, the CDR3 is TGCGCCAGCAAACGGGGGAACACCGGGGAGCTGTTTTTT. Its translation is CASKRGNTGELFF. The chain couples TRBV5-1 to TRBJ2-2, with D perhaps TRBD2 (5 bases). CDR3 length equals 13 residues. The germline V gene has CDR1 SGHRS and CDR2 YFSETQ. V lost 6 bases and J 1 base, leaving 7 bases between the germline ends.

CDR3 amino acids: CASSLATGWFYEQYV. The CDR3 region has the DNA TGTGCCAGCAGCTTAGCCACTGGATGGTTCTACGAGCAGTACGTC. This sequence joins TRBV7-6 and TRBJ2-7; D remains unclear. V lost 0 bases and J lost 3, with 12 bases in between. This CDR3 contains 15 residues. The germline V gene has CDR1 SGHVS and CDR2 FNYEAQ.

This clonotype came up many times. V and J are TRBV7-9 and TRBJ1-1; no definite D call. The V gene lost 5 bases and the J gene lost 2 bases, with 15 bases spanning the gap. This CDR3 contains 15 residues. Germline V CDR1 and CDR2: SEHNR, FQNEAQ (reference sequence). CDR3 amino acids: CASSPRRAANTEAFF. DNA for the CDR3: TGTGCCAGCAGCCCACGGCGGGCAGCCAACACTGAAGCTTTCTTT.

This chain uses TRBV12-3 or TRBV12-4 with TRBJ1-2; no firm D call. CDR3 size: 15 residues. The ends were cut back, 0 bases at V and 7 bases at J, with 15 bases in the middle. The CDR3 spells CASSLARLLDGGYTF. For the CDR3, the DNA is TGTGCCAGCAGTTTAGCGAGGTTACTCGATGGTGGCTACACCTTC.

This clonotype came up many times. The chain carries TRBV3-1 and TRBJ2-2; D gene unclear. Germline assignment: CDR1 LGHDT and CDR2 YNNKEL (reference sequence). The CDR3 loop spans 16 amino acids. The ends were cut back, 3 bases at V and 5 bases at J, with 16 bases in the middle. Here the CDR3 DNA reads TGTGCCAGCAGCCATGTTGAACCTATCTTAACCGGGGAGCTGTTTTTT. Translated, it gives CASSHVEPILTGELFF.

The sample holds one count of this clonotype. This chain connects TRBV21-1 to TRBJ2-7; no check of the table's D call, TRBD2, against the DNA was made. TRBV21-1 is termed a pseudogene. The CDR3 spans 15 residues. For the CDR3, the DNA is TGTGCCAGCAGCACCTCTCAGGGCCCCAGGTACGAGCAGTACGTC. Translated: CASSTSQGPRYEQYV.

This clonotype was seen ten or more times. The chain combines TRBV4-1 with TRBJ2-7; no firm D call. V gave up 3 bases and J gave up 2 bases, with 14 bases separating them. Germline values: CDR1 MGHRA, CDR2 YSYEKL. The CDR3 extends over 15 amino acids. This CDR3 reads CASSQSLDTAYEQYV. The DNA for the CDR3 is TGCGCCAGCAGCCAGAGCCTTGACACGGCCTACGAGCAGTACGTC.

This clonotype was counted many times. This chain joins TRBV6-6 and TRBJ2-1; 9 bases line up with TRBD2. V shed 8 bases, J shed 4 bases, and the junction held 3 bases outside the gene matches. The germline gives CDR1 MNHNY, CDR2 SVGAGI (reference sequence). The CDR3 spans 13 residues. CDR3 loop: CASRLAEYNEQFF. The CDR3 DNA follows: TGTGCCAGCCGACTAGCGGAATACAATGAGCAGTTCTTC.